These T cell receptor beta chains were read from a single sample in a study of STAT5B mutations in CD4+ large granular lymphocyte leukemia. Measured with immunoSEQ multiplex PCR; TCRdb has only the in-frame clones, and not every one. The sample lists around 38,000 clones; around nine tenths were seen once. The sample comprised CD4+ T cells from blood buffy coats. These receptors were collected from a human donor in good health. Both conserved end residues are part of each CDR3.

TRBJ1-1	TRBV7-2	CASGMGSSAEAFF
TRBJ2-3	TRBV19	CASSTPGLAGADTQYF
TRBJ1-2	TRBV5-4	CASSLITRDPLDGYTF
TRBJ2-7	TRBV19	CASRRSGSNEQYF
TRBJ1-1	TRBV5-1	CASSLQPSNTEAFF
TRBJ1-5	TRBV19	CASGQNSNQPQHF
TRBJ2-1	TRBV19	CASSTAGFWPYNEQFF
TRBJ1-2	TRBV7-9	CASSLDTGDYTF
TRBJ1-1	TRBV5-4	CASSLAGGATEAFF
TRBJ2-1	TRBV6-1	CASSEAAGSYNEQFF
TRBJ2-5	TRBV6-1	CASSDGGQETQYF
TRBJ1-2	TRBV7-9	CASSLSRDRGHYGYTF
TRBJ2-1	TRBV4-3	CASSQARQVSYNEQFF
TRBJ2-2	TRBV5-5	CASSLSLQGITGELFF
TRBJ2-1	TRBV28	CASLTVSSYNEQFF
TRBJ2-4	TRBV14	CASSQDLTTNIQYF
TRBJ2-2	TRBV19	CASRILAGGSYTGELFF
TRBJ2-7	TRBV7-8	CASSFRGQVPYEQYF
TRBJ1-2	TRBV28	CASSTEGYGYTF
TRBJ2-5	TRBV7-9	CASSLANGLAGQETQYF
TRBJ2-5	TRBV4-3	CASSQGFGQETQYF
TRBJ2-7	TRBV28	CASRDHSSNYEQYF
TRBJ2-7	TRBV5-5	CASSLTYSASYEQYF
TRBJ1-5	TRBV10-3	CAISESGGGEYQPQHF
TRBJ2-7	TRBV7-6	CASSLAGAGGREQYF
TRBJ2-1	TRBV2	CASGRNNEQFF
TRBJ2-6	TRBV28	CASSPRGGANVLTF
TRBJ1-4	TRBV19	CASSDTAGEKLFF
TRBJ1-1	TRBV29-1	CSVRLGNTEAFF
TRBJ2-7	TRBV7-9	CASSPGQAWYEQYF
TRBJ2-7	TRBV27	CASSLKSTYYEQYF
TRBJ2-1	TRBV7-2	CASSLDSVGEQFF